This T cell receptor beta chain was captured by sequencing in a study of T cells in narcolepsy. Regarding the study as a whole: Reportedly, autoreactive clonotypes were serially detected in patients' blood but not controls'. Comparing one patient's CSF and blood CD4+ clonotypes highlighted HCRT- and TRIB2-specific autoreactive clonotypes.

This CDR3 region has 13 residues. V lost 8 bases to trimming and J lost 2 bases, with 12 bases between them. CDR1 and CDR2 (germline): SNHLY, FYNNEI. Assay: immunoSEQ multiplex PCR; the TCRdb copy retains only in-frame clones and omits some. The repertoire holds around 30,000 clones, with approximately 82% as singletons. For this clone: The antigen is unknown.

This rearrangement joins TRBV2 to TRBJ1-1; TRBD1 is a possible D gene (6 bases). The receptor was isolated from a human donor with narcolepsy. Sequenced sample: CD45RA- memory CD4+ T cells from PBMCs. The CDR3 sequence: CASLGHLNTEAFF. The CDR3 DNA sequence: TGTGCCAGCTTGGGACACCTCAACACTGAAGCTTTCTTT.